Listed below are T cell receptor beta chains from one sample, sequenced in a study of siplizumab effects on memory and regulatory T cells. Assay: immunoSEQ multiplex PCR; the TCRdb copy retains only in-frame clones and omits some. The sample records 97,000 or so clones, around nine tenths being singletons. The sequenced sample was CD4+ T cells sorted from blood. These receptors were collected from a human donor in good health. Each CDR3 is given with its conserved first and last residue. Fields, in order: clone size, V gene, D gene, J gene, CDR3 DNA, CDR3 protein. The D gene is left open where the match is weak. Some rows have no size entry. The others give once, few or many, or a class for an expanded clone.

.	TRBV28	.	TRBJ2-7	TGTGCCAGCAGTTTTCCCCATTCAGCGGCGAGCTCCTACGAGCAGTACTTC	CASSFPHSAASSYEQYF
.	TRBV11-2	.	TRBJ2-3	TGTGCCAGCAGCTCGGGAGATACGCAGTATTTT	CASSSGDTQYF
.	TRBV7-9	TRBD1	TRBJ2-3	TGTGCCAGCAGCCCGCAGGGGGCCCAGAGCACAGATACGCAGTATTTT	CASSPQGAQSTDTQYF
.	TRBV28	TRBD2	TRBJ2-1	TGTGCCAGCAGTTTAGGGGGAGGGAGGTCCTACAATGAGCAGTTCTTC	CASSLGGGRSYNEQFF
.	TRBV19	.	TRBJ1-5	TGTGCCAGTAGTGGACACGACACCAGCAATCAGCCCCAGCATTTT	CASSGHDTSNQPQHF
.	TRBV6-9	.	TRBJ1-6	TGTGCCAGTGCGAGGGACCCCAATTCACCCCTCCACTTT	CASARDPNSPLHF
.	TRBV5-1	TRBD1	TRBJ2-1	TGCGCCAGCAGCAGTGGACCGGGACAGGGACACAATGAGCAGTTCTTC	CASSSGPGQGHNEQFF
.	TRBV6-4	.	TRBJ2-7	TGTGCCAGCAGTGCGGGCGAAAGTGGCGAGCAGTACTTC	CASSAGESGEQYF
.	TRBV5-1	.	TRBJ2-1	TGCGCCAGCAGCTTGGGTGAGACCTACAATGAGCAGTTCTTC	CASSLGETYNEQFF
.	TRBV5-4	TRBD1	TRBJ1-2	TGTGCCAGCAACAGGGGACAGGGTCAGGGCTACACCTTC	CASNRGQGQGYTF
.	TRBV5-4	.	TRBJ2-1	TGTGCCAGCAGCTTGTTGCCCCCCCATGAGCAGTTCTTC	CASSLLPPHEQFF
.	TRBV18	TRBD1	TRBJ1-2	TGTGCCAGCTCACCACCCGGGACAGCTCTGAACTATGGCTACACCTTC	CASSPPGTALNYGYTF
.	TRBV5-1	TRBD1	TRBJ1-4	TGCGCCAGCAGCCTCCAAACCGGGACAGGGACTAATGAAAAACTGTTTTTT	CASSLQTGTGTNEKLFF
.	TRBV28	.	TRBJ1-1	TGTGCCAGCAGTTCAGGAGTAGGGGGAAGAGCTTTCTTT	CASSSGVGGRAFF
.	TRBV6-1	.	TRBJ1-2	TGTGCCAGCAGTCCCGGAATTAACTATGGCTACACCTTC	CASSPGINYGYTF
.	TRBV6-4	.	TRBJ2-2	TGTGCCAGCAGTGACACCAACACCGGGGAGCTGTTTTTT	CASSDTNTGELFF
.	TRBV28	TRBD2	TRBJ2-1	TGTGCCAGCAGTTACCCTCTGACTAGCGGCTTAAGCTCCTACAATGAGCAGTTCTTC	CASSYPLTSGLSSYNEQFF
.	TRBV10-3	.	TRBJ2-1	TGTGCCATCAGTGATTACCAGGAGGTCTATGAGCAGTTCTTC	CAISDYQEVYEQFF
once	TRBV5-1	.	TRBJ1-1	TGCGCCAGCAGCTTGGACACTAACACTGAAGCTTTCTTT	CASSLDTNTEAFF
once	TRBV6-5	TRBD2	TRBJ2-3	TGTGCCAGCAGTCGGAGCGGGAGGGTGGGAGATACGCAGTATTTT	CASSRSGRVGDTQYF
.	TRBV2	TRBD1	TRBJ1-3	TGTGCCAGCAGTGACGACTATACAGGGGGGAGCAGAAACACCATATATTTT	CASSDDYTGGSRNTIYF
few	TRBV27	TRBD2	TRBJ2-7	TGTGCCAGCAGTCCCTTCTATGGACTAGCGGGAGAATTCGACGAGCAGTACTTC	CASSPFYGLAGEFDEQYF
.	TRBV10-1	TRBD1	TRBJ2-7	TGCGCCAGCAGTTCCCCCGGGACAGCTTCCTACGAGCAGTACTTC	CASSSPGTASYEQYF
.	TRBV5-1	TRBD2	TRBJ2-3	TGCGCCAGCAGCTTGGGGACTAGCGGGAGAACAGATACGCAGTATTTT	CASSLGTSGRTDTQYF
.	TRBV30	TRBD2	TRBJ2-1	TGTGCCTGGAGACATTTAGGACTAGCGGGAGGCAATGAGCAGTTCTTC	CAWRHLGLAGGNEQFF
.	TRBV29-1	.	TRBJ2-5	TGCAGCGTTACCCCCGGTGTCGGAGAGACCCAGTACTTC	CSVTPGVGETQYF
once	TRBV5-1	TRBD2	TRBJ2-1	TGCGCCAGCAGCCTTAGCGGGAGCTCCTACAATGAGCAGTTCTTC	CASSLSGSSYNEQFF
once	TRBV27	.	TRBJ1-2	TGTGCCAGCAGTTTCCGTAGTAGGCGGGGGGGGAACGAGAACTATGGCTACACCTTC	CASSFRSRRGGNENYGYTF
once	TRBV10-1	.	TRBJ2-7	TGCGCCAGCAGCGATAGAATGGCTGGCTCTACCTACGAGCAGTACTTC	CASSDRMAGSTYEQYF
.	TRBV11-2	.	TRBJ2-3	TGTGCCAGTAAGCCACCTCACACAGATACGCAGTATTTT	CASKPPHTDTQYF
few	TRBV19	.	TRBJ1-2	TGTGCCAGTTCCAACCACCTCTCAAGGAACTATGGCTACACCTTC	CASSNHLSRNYGYTF
.	TRBV7-6	TRBD1	TRBJ2-1	TGTGCCAGCAGCTTTGACAGGGTCGATGAGCAGTTCTTC	CASSFDRVDEQFF
.	TRBV6-1	.	TRBJ2-3	TGTGCCAGCAGTGAATGGGGGGGCGTCCGATCGGATACGCAGTATTTT	CASSEWGGVRSDTQYF
.	TRBV14	TRBD2	TRBJ2-5	TGTGCCAGCAGCCATAGATTAACTGGACTAGCGGGACAAGAGACCCAGTACTTC	CASSHRLTGLAGQETQYF
.	TRBV18	.	TRBJ1-5	TGTGCCAGCTCACCGGGACAACTAAGCAATCAGCCCCAGCATTTT	CASSPGQLSNQPQHF
once	TRBV19	TRBD2	TRBJ2-7	TGTGCCAGTAGAACACGTTCTAGCGGGAGTTACGAGCAGTACTTC	CASRTRSSGSYEQYF
.	TRBV25-1	.	TRBJ2-2	TGTGCCAGCCAGGTGACCAAAGGGACCGGGGAGCTGTTTTTT	CASQVTKGTGELFF
.	TRBV28	.	TRBJ1-2	TGTGCCAGCAGTTGGCGGCAGAACTATGGCTACACCTTC	CASSWRQNYGYTF
.	TRBV7-9	TRBD2	TRBJ2-1	TGTGCCAGCAGCTCCACTAGCGGGAGGGCCGTAAGCAATGAGCAGTTCTTC	CASSSTSGRAVSNEQFF
once	TRBV2	.	TRBJ2-2	TGTGCCAGCAGACTCCAGACTACCGGGGAGCTGTTTTTT	CASRLQTTGELFF